The subject of this entry is one T cell receptor (beta chain). Its antigen remains unknown. This entry comes from a study of monozygotic twins with inflammatory bowel disease. Each TCR library consumed 3,000 to 3,500 ng of total RNA. TCRdb processed the 5' RACE reads again and assigns one entry to each CDR3 protein, with no DNA. This repertoire includes approximately 330,000 distinct CDR3 sequences. Study results and limitations: IBD-affected twins scored below their healthy co-twins in TCRbeta diversity (inverse Simpson). Clonotype overlap with others was lower in IBD patients than in healthy twins, a difference that was greatest with disease activity.

CDR1 is LNHDA, CDR2 SQIVND, per germline (reference sequence). CDR3 length equals 14 residues. The sample was blood. This sequence originates from a human donor with ulcerative colitis or Crohn's disease, or a healthy co-twin of an affected twin (not recorded which). The chain carries TRBV19 and TRBJ1-1; TCRdb names TRBD1, which stays unverified in the absence of DNA. CDR3: CASSRDRRNTEAFF. Variable domain in full (rest from reference TRBV19 and TRBJ1-1): DGGITQSPKYLFRKEGQNVTLSCEQNLNHDAMYWYRQDPGQGLRLIYYSQIVNDFQKGDIAEGYSVSREKKESFPLTVTSAQKNPTAFYLCASSRDRRNTEAFFGQGTRLTVV.